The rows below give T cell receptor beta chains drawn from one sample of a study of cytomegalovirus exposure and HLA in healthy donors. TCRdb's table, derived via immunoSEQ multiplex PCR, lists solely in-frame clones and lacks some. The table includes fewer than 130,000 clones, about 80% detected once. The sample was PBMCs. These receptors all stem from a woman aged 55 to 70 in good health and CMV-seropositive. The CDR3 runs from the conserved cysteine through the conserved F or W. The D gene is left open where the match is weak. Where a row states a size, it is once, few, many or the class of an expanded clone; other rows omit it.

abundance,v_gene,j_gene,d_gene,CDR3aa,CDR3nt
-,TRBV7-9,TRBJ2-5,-,CASSPGGGAQETQYF,TGTGCCAGCAGCCCCGGTGGGGGGGCCCAAGAGACCCAGTACTTC
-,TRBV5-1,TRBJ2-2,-,CASSFLEMNTGELFF,TGCGCCAGCAGCTTTCTGGAGATGAACACCGGGGAGCTGTTTTTT
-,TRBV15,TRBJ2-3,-,CATSRDDSEGGTDTQYF,TGTGCCACCAGCAGAGATGATTCTGAGGGAGGCACAGATACGCAGTATTTT
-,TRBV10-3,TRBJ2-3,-,CAISPQVADTQYF,TGTGCCATCAGCCCTCAGGTGGCAGATACGCAGTATTTT
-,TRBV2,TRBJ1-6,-,CASSELGGRVNSPLHF,TGTGCCAGCAGTGAATTGGGGGGGCGCGTTAATTCACCCCTCCACTTT
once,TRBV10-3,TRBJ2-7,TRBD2,CASGLAGAYEQYF,TGTGCCAGCGGACTAGCGGGAGCCTACGAGCAGTACTTC
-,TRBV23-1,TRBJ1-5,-,CASSQTGSGSNQPQHF,TGCGCCAGCAGTCAAACGGGCTCGGGGAGCAATCAGCCCCAGCATTTT
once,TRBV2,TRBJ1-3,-,CASSEWGAGNTIYF,TGTGCCAGCAGTGAGTGGGGAGCGGGAAACACCATATATTTT
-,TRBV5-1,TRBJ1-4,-,CASSLEGVGGEKLFF,TGCGCCAGCAGCTTGGAGGGAGTCGGTGGTGAAAAACTGTTTTTT
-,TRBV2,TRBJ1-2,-,CASRALQEGYTF,TGTGCCAGCCGGGCTCTACAGGAGGGCTACACCTTC
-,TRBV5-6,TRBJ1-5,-,CASSYSWADSNQPQHF,TGTGCCAGCAGCTATTCCTGGGCTGATAGCAATCAGCCCCAGCATTTT
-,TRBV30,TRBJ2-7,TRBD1,CAWSLTGLSYEQYF,TGTGCCTGGAGCTTGACAGGGCTCTCCTACGAGCAGTACTTC
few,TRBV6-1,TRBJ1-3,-,CASREVDSVGNTIYF,TGTGCCAGCAGAGAAGTGGACAGTGTTGGAAACACCATATATTTT
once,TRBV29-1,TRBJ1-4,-,CSVVTGVNEKLFF,TGCAGCGTTGTGACAGGAGTAAATGAAAAACTGTTTTTT
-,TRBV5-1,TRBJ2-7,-,CASSLALEYEQYF,TGCGCCAGCAGCTTGGCTTTGGAGTACGAGCAGTACTTC
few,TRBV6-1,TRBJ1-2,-,CASSAGQRYYGYTF,TGTGCCAGCAGTGCAGGACAGAGGTACTATGGCTACACCTTC
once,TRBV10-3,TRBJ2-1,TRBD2,CAISELGDSGGYNEQFF,TGTGCCATCAGTGAGTTAGGAGATAGCGGGGGCTACAATGAGCAGTTCTTC
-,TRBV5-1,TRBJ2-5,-,CASSLGVAGIGKQYF,TGCGCCAGCAGCTTGGGAGTTGCGGGGATTGGAAAGCAGTACTTC
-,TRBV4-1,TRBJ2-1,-,CASSQGRINEQFF,TGCGCCAGCAGCCAAGGCAGGATTAATGAGCAGTTCTTC
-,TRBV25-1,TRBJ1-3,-,CASSGSGIGTIYF,TGTGCCAGCAGTGGGTCAGGGATAGGCACCATATATTTT
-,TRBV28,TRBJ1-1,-,CASSQDRNTEAFF,TGTGCCAGCAGCCAAGACAGAAACACTGAAGCTTTCTTT
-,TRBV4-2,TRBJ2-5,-,CASSQEGEQYF,TGTGCCAGCAGCCAAGAGGGAGAGCAGTACTTC
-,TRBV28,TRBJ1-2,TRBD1,CASSLPPGQGDGYTF,TGTGCCAGCAGTTTACCACCGGGACAGGGGGACGGCTACACCTTC
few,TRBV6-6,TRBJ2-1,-,CATSSSANEQFF,TGTGCCACCTCTAGCTCAGCGAATGAGCAGTTCTTC
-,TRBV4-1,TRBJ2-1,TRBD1,CASSHPGQGADEQFF,TGCGCCAGCAGCCATCCGGGACAGGGGGCTGATGAGCAGTTCTTC
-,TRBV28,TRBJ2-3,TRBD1,CASPPSETGGTDTQYF,TGTGCCAGCCCGCCATCGGAAACAGGGGGGACAGATACGCAGTATTTT
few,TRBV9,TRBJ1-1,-,CASSDQENTEAFF,TGTGCCAGCAGTGATCAGGAGAACACTGAAGCTTTCTTT
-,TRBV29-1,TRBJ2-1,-,CSVDSYNEQFF,TGCAGCGTGGACTCTTACAATGAGCAGTTCTTC